This T cell receptor (beta chain) was observed in a study of blood T cells in healthy people across ages. General study points: Roughly linear declines in TCR beta diversity per million T cells occurred with age.

Primers used in a second PCR of about 6 to 11 cycles were a sample-barcoded 5' primer and a J-beta primer mix. Every cDNA molecule bore a tag from a template-switch adaptor containing 12 random nucleotides. MiXCR was run by TCRdb on the 5' RACE reads, yielding one entry per CDR3 protein. Among roughly 410,000 distinct CDR3 sequences listed, over 45% were seen once. In terms of origin and age, donors were healthy Caucasian individuals from Russia aged about 6 to 100. This clonotype was picked up a small number of times. Its antigen is undetermined. What was sequenced was blood. The receptor comes from a man in his sixties in good health.

In DNA, the CDR3 is TGTGCCAGCAGCTTAACGCCGGGAGCCTACGAGCAGTACTTC. This encodes CASSLTPGAYEQYF. The chain uses TRBV7-3 and TRBJ2-7; a weak D match, TRBD2 (6 bases). There are 14 residues in the CDR3. CDR1 is SGHTA, CDR2 FQGTGA, per germline. The V and J ends lost 0 bases and 2 bases respectively, with 8 bases between them.